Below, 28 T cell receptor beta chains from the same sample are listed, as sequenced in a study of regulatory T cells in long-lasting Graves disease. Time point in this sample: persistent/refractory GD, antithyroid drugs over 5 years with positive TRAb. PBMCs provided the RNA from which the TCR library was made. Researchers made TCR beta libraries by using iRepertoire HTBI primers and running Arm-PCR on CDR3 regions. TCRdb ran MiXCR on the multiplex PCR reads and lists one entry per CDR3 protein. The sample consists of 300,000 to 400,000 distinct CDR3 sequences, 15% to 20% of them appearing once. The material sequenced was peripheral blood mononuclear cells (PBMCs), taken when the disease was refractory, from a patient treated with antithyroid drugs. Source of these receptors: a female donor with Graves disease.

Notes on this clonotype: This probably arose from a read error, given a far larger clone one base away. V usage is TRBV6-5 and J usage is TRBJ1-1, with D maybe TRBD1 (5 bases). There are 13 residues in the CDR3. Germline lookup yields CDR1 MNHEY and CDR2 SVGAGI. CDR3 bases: TGTGCCAGCAGTTCAGGGTTTAACACTAAAGCTTTCTTT. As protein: CASSSGFNTKAFF.

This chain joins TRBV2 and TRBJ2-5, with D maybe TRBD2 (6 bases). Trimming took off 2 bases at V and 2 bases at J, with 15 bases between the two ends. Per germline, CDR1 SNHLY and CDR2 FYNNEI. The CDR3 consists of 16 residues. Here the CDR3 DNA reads TGTGCCAGCAGTGAACGGCTTGGCGGAGGGCAAGAGACCCAGTACTTC. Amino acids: CASSERLGGGQETQYF.

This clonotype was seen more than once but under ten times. The CDR3 region is CASSSLGGSYEQYF. The CDR3 DNA reads TGTGCCAGCAGCTCCCTTGGGGGTTCCTACGAGCAGTACTTC. The J gene is TRBJ2-7, the V gene TRBV7-8; tentatively, D is TRBD1 or TRBD2 (5 bases each). The CDR3 is made up of 14 amino acids. CDR1 is SGHVS, CDR2 FQNEAQ, per germline. Trimming shortened V by 4 bases and J by 1 base, and 11 bases separated the two germline ends.

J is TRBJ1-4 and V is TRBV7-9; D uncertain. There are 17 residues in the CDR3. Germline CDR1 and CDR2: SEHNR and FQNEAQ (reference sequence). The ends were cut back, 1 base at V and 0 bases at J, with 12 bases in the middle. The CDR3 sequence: CASSLGRKLATNEKLFF. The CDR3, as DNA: TGTGCCAGCAGCTTAGGTCGGAAGCTTGCAACTAATGAAAAACTGTTTTTT.

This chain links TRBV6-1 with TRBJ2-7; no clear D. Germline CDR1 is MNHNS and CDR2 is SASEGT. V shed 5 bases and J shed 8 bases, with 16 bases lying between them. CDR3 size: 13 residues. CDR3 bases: TGTGCCAGCAGTAGTGAAAGGGCTACGCAGCAGTACTTC. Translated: CASSSERATQQYF.

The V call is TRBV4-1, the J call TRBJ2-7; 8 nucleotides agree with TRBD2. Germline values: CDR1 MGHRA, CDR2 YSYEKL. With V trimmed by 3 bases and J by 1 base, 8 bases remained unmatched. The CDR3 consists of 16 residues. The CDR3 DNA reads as TGCGCCAGCAGCCACAGGGTTCTAGCGGGTTCCTACGAGCAGTACTTC. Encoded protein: CASSHRVLAGSYEQYF.

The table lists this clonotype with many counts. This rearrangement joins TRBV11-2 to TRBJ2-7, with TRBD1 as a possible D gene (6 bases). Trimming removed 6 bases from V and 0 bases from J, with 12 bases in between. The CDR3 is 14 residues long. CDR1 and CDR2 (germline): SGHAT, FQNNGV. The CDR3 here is CASRLDRSSYEQYF. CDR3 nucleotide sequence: TGTGCCAGCAGACTCGACAGGAGCTCCTACGAGCAGTACTTC.

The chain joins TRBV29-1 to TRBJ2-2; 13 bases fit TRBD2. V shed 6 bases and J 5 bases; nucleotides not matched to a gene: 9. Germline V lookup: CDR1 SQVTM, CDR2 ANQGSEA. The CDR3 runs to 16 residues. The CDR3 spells CSVSRTSGSRTGELFF. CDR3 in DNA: TGCAGCGTGAGCAGGACTAGCGGGAGTAGAACCGGGGAGCTGTTTTTT.

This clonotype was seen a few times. The DNA of the CDR3 is TGTGCCAGCTCTTTGGGGGAACCCTACGAGCAGTACTTC. Translated, it gives CASSLGEPYEQYF. The chain has TRBV18 and TRBJ2-7; tentatively, D is TRBD1 or TRBD2 (5 bases each). V gave up 6 bases and J gave up 2 bases, with 11 bases separating them. The CDR3 totals 13 residues. The V gene's germline CDR1 is KGHSH and CDR2 LQKENI.

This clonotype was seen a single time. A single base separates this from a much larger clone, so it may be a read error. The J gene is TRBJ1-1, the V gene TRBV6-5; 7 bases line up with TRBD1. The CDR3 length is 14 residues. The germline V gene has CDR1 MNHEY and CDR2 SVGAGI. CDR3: CASSYRAGGTEASF. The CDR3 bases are TGTGCCAGCAGTTACCGGGCAGGGGGTACTGAAGCTTCCTTT.

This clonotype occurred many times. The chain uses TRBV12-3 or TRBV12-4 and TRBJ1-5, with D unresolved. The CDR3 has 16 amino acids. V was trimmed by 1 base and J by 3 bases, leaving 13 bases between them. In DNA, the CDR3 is TGTGCCAGCAGTTTAGAGAGGCGGAGGGACAATCAGCCCCAGCATTTT. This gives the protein CASSLERRRDNQPQHF.

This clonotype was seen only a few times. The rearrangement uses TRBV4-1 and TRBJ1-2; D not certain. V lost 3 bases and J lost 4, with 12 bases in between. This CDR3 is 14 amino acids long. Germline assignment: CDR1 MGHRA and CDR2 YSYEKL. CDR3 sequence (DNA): TGCGCCAGCAGCCAGGCGGGAGGCCGCTATGGCTACACCTTC. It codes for CASSQAGGRYGYTF.

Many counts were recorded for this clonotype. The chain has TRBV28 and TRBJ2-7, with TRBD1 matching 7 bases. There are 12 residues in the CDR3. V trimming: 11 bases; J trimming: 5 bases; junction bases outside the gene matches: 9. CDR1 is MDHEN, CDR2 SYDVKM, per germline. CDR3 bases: TGTGCCGTAACAGGGGTTTCAAACGAGCAGTACTTC. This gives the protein CAVTGVSNEQYF.

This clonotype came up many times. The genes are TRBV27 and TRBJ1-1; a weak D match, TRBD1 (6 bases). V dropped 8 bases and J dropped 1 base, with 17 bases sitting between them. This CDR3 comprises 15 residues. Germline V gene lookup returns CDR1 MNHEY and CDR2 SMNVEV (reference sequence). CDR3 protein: CASLAFGGRNTEAFF. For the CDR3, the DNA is TGTGCCAGCCTAGCTTTTGGGGGCAGGAACACTGAAGCTTTCTTT.

CDR3 loop: CASSDGSGRWWEQYF. In DNA form, the CDR3 reads TGTGCCAGCAGTGACGGTAGCGGGAGATGGTGGGAGCAGTACTTC. The chain links TRBV25-1 to TRBJ2-7, with TRBD2 matching over 9 bases. This CDR3 comprises 15 residues. V dropped 3 bases and J dropped 7; count of bases not matched to a gene: 10. Germline V gene lookup returns CDR1 MGHDK and CDR2 SYGVNS.

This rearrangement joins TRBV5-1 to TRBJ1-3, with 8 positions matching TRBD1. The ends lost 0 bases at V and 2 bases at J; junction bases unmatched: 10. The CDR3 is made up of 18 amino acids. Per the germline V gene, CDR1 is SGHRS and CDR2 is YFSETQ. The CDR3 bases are TGCGCCAGCAGCTTGGTCCCAGGGGGCTTCAGCACTGGAAACACCATATATTTT. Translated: CASSLVPGGFSTGNTIYF.

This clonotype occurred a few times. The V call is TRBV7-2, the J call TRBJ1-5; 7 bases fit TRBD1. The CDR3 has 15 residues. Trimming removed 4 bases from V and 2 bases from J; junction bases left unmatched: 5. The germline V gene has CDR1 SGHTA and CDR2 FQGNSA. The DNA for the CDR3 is TGTGCCAGCAGCTACAGGCAGGGGGGCAATCAGCCCCAGCATTTT. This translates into CASSYRQGGNQPQHF.

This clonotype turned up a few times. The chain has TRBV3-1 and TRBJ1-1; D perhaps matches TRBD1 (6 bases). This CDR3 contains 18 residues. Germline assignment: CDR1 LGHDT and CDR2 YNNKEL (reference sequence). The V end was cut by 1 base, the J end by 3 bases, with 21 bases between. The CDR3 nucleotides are TGTGCCAGCAGCCAAGCCCCCCCCAGGGGCGGGTGGGACACTGAAGCTTTCTTT. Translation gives CASSQAPPRGGWDTEAFF.

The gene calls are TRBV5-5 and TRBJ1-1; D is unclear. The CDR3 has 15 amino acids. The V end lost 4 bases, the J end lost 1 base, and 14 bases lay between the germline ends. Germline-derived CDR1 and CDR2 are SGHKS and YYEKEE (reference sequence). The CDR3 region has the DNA TGTGCCAGCAGCCCGCGACCACAGAGGAACACTGAAGCTTTCTTT. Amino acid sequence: CASSPRPQRNTEAFF. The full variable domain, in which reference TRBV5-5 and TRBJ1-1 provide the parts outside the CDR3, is DAGVTQSPTHLIKTRGQQVTLRCSPISGHKSVSWYQQVLGQGPQFIFQYYEKEERGRGNFPDRFSARQFPNYSSELNVNALLLGDSALYLCASSPRPQRNTEAFFGQGTRLTVV.

CDR3 loop: CASSLVARENEKLFF. CDR3 nucleotide sequence: TGCGCCAGCAGCTTGGTAGCACGGGAAAATGAAAAACTGTTTTTT. The chain recombines TRBV5-1 with TRBJ1-4; D is uncertain. The germline V and J ends were trimmed by 0 bases and 5 bases, with 11 bases remaining between them. The germline CDR1 and CDR2 sequences are SGHRS and YFSETQ. CDR3 length: 15 residues.

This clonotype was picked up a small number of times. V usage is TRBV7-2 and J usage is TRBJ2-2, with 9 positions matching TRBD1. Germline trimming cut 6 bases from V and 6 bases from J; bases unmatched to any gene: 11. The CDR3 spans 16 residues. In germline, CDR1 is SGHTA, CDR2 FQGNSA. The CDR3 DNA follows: TGTGCCAGCAGGCGGCAACAGGGGGCCGGGGCCGGGGAGCTGTTTTTT. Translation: CASRRQQGAGAGELFF.

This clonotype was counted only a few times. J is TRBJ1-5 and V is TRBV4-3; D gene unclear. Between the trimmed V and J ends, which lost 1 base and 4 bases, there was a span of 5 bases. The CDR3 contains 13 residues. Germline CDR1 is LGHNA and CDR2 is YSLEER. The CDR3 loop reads CASSQVLNQPQHF. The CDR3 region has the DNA TGCGCCAGCAGCCAAGTTCTAAATCAGCCCCAGCATTTT.

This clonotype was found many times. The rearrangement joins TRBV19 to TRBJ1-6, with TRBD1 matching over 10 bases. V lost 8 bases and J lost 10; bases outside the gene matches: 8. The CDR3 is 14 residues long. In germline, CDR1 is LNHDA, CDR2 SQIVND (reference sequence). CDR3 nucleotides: TGTGCCAGTTCACTAGGACAGGGGGACTCACCCCTCCACTTT. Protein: CASSLGQGDSPLHF.

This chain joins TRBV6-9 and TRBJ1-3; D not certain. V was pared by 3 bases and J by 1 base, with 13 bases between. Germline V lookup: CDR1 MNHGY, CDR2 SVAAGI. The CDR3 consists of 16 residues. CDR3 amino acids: CASSYPRYGSGNTIYF. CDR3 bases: TGTGCCAGCAGTTACCCGAGATACGGGTCTGGAAACACCATATATTTT.

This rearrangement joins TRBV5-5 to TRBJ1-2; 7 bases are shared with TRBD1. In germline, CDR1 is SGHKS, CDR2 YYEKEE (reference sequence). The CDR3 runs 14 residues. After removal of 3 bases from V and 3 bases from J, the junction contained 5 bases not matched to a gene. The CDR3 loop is CASSSGQEDYGYTF. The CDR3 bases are TGTGCCAGCAGCTCTGGACAGGAGGACTATGGCTACACCTTC.

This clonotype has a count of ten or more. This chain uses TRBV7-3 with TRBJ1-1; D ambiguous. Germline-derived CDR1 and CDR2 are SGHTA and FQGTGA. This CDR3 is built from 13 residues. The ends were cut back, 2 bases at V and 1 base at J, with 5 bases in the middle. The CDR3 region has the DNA TGTGCCAGCAGCTTATCAGCGAACACTGAAGCTTTCTTT. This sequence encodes CASSLSANTEAFF.

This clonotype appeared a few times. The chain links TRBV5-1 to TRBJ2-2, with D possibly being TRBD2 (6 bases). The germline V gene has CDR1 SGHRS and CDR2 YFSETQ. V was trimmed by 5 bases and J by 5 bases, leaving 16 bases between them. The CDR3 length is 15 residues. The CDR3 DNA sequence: TGCGCCAGCAGGGTGGAGGGAGCAGGAACCGGGGAGCTGTTTTTT. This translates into CASRVEGAGTGELFF.

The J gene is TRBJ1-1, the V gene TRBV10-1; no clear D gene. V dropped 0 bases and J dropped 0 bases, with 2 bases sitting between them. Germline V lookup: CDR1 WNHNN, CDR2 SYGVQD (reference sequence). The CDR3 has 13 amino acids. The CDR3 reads CASSESVNTEAFF. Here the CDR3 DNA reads TGCGCCAGCAGTGAGTCGGTGAACACTGAAGCTTTCTTT.